This T cell receptor beta chain stems from a study of blood T cell repertoires in COVID-19. Turning to the study itself: Acute and convalescent COVID-19 specimens originated in the United States, Italy and Spain.

The CDR3 has 21 residues. Germline V gene data show CDR1 as LGHNA and CDR2 as YSLEER. V was pared by 6 bases and J by 3 bases, with 22 bases of the junction left unmatched. Sequenced by immunoSEQ multiplex PCR; TCRdb stores in-frame clones only, minus some. The sample holds approximately 150,000 clones, 80% to 85% seen once. This clonotype originated in a woman between 50 and 59 years old who had recovered from COVID-19. The rearrangement uses TRBV4-3 and TRBJ2-1; 11 bases align to TRBD2. The material sequenced was PBMCs or T cells enriched from blood (not recorded which). The CDR3 DNA reads as TGCGCCAGCAGTCCCTCCCCCCCGGAACTAGCGGGAGAATTATTCTACAATGAGCAGTTCTTC. Its protein is CASSPSPPELAGELFYNEQFF.